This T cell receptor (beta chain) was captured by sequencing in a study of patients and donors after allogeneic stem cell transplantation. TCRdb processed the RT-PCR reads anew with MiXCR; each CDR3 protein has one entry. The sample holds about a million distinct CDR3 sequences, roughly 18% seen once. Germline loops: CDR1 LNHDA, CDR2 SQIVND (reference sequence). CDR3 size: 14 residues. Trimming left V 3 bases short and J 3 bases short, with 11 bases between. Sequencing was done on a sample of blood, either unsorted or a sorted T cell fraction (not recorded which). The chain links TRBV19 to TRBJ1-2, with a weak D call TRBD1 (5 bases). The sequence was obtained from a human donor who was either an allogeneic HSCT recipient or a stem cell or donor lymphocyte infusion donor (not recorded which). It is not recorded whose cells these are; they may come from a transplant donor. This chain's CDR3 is CASSISGTDYGYTF. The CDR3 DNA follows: TGTGCCAGTAGTATTTCAGGGACGGACTATGGCTACACCTTC.